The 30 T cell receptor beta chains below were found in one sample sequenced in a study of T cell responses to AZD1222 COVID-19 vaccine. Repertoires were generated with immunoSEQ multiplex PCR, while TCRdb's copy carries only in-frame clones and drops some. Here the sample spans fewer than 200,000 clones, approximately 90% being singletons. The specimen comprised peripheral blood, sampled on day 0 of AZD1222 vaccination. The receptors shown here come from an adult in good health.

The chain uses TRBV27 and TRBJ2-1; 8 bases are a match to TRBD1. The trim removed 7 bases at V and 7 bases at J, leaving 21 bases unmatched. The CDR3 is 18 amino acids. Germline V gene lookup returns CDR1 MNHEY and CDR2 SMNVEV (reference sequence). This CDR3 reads CASTPDRGSNPWGNEQFF. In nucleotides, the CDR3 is TGTGCCAGCACGCCTGACAGGGGATCAAACCCCTGGGGGAATGAGCAGTTCTTC.

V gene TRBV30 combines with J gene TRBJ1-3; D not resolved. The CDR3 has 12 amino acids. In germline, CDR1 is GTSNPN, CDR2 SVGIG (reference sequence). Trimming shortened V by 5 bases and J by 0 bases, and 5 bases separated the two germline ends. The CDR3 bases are TGTGCCTGGGCAAGCTCTGGAAACACCATATATTTT. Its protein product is CAWASSGNTIYF.

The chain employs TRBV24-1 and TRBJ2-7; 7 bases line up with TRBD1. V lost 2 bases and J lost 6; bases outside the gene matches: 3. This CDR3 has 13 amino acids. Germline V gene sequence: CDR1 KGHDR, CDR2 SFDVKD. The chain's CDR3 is CATSDSAGGEQYF. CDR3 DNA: TGTGCCACCAGTGATTCGGCAGGGGGCGAGCAGTACTTC.

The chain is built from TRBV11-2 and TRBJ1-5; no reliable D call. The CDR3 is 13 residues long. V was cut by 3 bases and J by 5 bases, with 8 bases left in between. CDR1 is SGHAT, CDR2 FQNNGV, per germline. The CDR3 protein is CASSFLQYQPQHF. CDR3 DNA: TGTGCCAGCAGCTTCCTACAGTATCAGCCCCAGCATTTT. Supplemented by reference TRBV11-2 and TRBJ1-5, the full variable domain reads EAGVAQSPRYKIIEKRQSVAFWCNPISGHATLYWYQQILGQGPKLLIQFQNNGVVDDSQLPKDRFSAERLKGVDSTLKIQPAKLEDSAVYLCASSFLQYQPQHFGDGTRLSIL.

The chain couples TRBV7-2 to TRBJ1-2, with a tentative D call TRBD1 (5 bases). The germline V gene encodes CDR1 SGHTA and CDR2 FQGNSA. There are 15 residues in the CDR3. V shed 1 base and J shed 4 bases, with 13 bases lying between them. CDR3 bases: TGTGCCAGCAGCTTAGGGGGCCAGCTCTCCTATGGCTACACCTTC. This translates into CASSLGGQLSYGYTF. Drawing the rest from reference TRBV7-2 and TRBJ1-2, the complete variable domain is GAGVSQSPSNKVTEKGKDVELRCDPISGHTALYWYRQSLGQGLEFLIYFQGNSAPDKSGLPSDRFSAERTGGSVSTLTIQRTQQEDSAVYLCASSLGGQLSYGYTFGSGTRLTVV.

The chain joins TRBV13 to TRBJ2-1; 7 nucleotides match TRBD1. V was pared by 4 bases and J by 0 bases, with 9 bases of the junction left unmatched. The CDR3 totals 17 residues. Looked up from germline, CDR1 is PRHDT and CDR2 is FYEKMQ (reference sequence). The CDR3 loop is CASSSTRGLGSYNEQFF. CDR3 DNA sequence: TGTGCCAGCAGCTCAACGAGGGGGCTCGGCTCCTACAATGAGCAGTTCTTC.

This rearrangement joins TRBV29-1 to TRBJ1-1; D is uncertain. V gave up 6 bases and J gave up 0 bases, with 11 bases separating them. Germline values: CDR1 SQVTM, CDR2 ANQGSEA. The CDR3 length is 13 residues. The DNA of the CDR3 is TGCAGCGTACGAAAAGACTTGAACACTGAAGCTTTCTTT. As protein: CSVRKDLNTEAFF.

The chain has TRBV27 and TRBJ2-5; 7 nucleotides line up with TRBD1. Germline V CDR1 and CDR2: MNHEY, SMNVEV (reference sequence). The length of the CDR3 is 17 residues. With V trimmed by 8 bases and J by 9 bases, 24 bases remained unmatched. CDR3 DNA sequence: TGTGCCAGCCAATGGACAGGCCCTCGTCCTACAATAGGCGCCCAGTACTTC. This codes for CASQWTGPRPTIGAQYF.

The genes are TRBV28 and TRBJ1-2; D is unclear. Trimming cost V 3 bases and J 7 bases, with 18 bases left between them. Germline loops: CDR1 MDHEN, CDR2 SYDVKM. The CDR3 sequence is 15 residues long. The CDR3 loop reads CASSLLVPAGSGYTF. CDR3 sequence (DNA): TGTGCCAGCAGTTTGCTAGTCCCCGCGGGAAGTGGCTACACCTTC.

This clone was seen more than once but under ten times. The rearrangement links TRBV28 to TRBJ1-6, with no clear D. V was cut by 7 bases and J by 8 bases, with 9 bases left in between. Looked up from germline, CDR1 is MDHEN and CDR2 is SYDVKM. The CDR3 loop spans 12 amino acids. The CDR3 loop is CASTSGYSPLHF. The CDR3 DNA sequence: TGTGCCAGCACGAGTGGGTATTCACCCCTCCACTTT.

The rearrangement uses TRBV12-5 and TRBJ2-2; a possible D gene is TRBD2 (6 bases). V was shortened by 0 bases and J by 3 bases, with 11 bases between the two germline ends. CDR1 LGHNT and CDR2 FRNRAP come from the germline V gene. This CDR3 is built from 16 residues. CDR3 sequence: CASGLVLAGYTGELFF. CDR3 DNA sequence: TGTGCTAGTGGTTTGGTACTGGCGGGATACACCGGGGAGCTGTTTTTT.

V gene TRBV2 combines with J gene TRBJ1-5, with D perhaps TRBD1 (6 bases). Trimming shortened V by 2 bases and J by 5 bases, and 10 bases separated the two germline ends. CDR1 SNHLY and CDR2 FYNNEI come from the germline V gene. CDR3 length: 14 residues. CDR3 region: CASSETGWDQPQHF. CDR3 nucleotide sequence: TGTGCCAGCAGTGAAACAGGGTGGGATCAGCCCCAGCATTTT.

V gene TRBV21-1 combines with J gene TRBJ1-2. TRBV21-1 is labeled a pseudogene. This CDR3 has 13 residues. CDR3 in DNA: TGTGCCAGCAGCAAATTTAGGATCTATGGCTACACCTTC. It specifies CASSKFRIYGYTF.

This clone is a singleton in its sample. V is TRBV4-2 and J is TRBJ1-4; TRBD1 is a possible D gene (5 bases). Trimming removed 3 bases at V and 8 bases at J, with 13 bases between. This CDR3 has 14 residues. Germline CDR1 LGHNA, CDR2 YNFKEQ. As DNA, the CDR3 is TGTGCCAGCAGCCAGACGGTACAGGAGGAAAAACTGTTTTTT. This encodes CASSQTVQEEKLFF.

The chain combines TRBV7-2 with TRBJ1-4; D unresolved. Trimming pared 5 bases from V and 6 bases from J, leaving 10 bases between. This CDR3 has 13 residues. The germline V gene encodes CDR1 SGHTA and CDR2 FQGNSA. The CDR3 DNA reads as TGTGCCAGCAGCCCGGGGAGGGATGAAAAACTGTTTTTT. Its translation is CASSPGRDEKLFF.

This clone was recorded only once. This CDR3 is CASSSAGARYGYTF. The CDR3 DNA sequence: TGTGCCAGCAGTTCGGCGGGGGCCCGCTATGGCTACACCTTC. This sequence joins TRBV6-6 and TRBJ1-2; D may be TRBD1 (6 bases). Trimming took off 4 bases at V and 4 bases at J, with 13 bases between the two ends. Germline V gives CDR1 MNHNY, CDR2 SVGAGI (reference sequence). The CDR3 is 14 residues long.

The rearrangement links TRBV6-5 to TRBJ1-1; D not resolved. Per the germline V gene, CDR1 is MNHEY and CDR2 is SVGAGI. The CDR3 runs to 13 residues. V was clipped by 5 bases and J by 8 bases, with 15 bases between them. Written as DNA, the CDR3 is TGTGCCAGCAGTCCTATGAACGGTGCCGAAGCTTTCTTT. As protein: CASSPMNGAEAFF.

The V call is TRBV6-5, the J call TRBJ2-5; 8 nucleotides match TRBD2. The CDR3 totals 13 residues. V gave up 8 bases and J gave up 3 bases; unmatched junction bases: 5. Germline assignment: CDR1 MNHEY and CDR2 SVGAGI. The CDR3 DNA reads TGTGCCAGCGCCGGGACTAGTAAAGAGACCCAGTACTTC. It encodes CASAGTSKETQYF.

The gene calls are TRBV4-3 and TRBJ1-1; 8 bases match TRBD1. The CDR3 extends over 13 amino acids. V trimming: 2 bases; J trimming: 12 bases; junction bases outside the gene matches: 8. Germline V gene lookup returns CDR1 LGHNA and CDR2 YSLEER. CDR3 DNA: TGCGCCAGCAGCCAACACAGGGGGGGCTTGTCTTTCTTT. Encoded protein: CASSQHRGGLSFF.

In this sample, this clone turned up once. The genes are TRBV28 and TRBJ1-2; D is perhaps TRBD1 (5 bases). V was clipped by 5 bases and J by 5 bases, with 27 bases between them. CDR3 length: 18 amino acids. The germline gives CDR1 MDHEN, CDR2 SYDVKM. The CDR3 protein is CASSGNRDSTFRKYGYTF. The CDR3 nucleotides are TGTGCCAGCAGTGGTAACCGGGACTCCACATTCAGAAAATATGGCTACACCTTC.

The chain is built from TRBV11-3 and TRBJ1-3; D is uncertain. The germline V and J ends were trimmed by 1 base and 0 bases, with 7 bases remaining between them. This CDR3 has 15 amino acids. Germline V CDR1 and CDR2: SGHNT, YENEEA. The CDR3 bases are TGTGCCAGCAGCTTAGGGGGAGGCTCTGGAAACACCATATATTTT. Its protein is CASSLGGGSGNTIYF.

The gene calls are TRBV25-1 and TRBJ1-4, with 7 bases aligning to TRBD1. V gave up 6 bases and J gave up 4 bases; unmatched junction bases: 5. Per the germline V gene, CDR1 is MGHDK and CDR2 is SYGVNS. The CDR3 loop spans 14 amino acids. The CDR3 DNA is TGTGCCAGCAGGACAGGGCTGGGTAATGAAAAACTGTTTTTT. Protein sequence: CASRTGLGNEKLFF.

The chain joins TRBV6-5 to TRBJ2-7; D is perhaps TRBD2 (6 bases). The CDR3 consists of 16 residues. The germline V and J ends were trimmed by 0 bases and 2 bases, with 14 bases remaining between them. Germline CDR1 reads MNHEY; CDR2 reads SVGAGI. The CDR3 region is CASSYSAAGRTYEQYF. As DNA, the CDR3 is TGTGCCAGCAGTTACTCTGCGGCGGGACGGACCTACGAGCAGTACTTC.

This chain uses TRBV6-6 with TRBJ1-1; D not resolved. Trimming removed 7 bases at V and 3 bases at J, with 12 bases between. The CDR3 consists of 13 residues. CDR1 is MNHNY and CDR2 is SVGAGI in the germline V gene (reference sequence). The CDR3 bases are TGTGCCAGCAAGAGAGTCGCTTACACTGAAGCTTTCTTT. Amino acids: CASKRVAYTEAFF.

CDR3: CASSPRRLAYEQYF. CDR3 nucleotides: TGTGCCAGCAGCCCCCGAAGACTAGCTTACGAGCAGTACTTC. V usage is TRBV6-6 and J usage is TRBJ2-7; 7 bases line up with TRBD2. Per germline, CDR1 MNHNY and CDR2 SVGAGI (reference sequence). Unmatched junction bases numbered 9, after V lost 6 bases and J lost 4 bases. This CDR3 contains 14 residues.

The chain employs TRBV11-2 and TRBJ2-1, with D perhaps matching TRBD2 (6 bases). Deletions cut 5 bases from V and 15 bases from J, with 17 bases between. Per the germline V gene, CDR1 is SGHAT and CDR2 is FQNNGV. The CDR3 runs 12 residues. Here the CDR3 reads CASSRLGGYRFF. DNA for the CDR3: TGTGCCAGCAGCCGCCTGGGGGGTTATCGGTTCTTC.

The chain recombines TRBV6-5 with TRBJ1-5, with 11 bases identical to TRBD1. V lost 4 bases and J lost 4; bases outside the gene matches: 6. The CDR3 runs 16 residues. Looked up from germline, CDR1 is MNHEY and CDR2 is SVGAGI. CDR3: CASSSRTGGENQPQHF. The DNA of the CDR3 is TGTGCCAGCAGTTCTCGGACAGGGGGCGAGAATCAGCCCCAGCATTTT.

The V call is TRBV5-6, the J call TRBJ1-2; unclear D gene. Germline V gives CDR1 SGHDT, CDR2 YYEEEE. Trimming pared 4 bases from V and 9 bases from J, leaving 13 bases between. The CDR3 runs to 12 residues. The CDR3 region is CASSGRLGSYTF. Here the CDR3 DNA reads TGTGCCAGCAGCGGTAGATTAGGGAGCTACACCTTC.

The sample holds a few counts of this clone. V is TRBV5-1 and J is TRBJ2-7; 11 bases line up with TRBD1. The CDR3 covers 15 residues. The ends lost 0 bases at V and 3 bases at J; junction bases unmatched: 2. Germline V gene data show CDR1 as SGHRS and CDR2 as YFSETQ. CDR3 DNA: TGCGCCAGCAGCTTGGGAGGGACAGGGGGCTACGAGCAGTACTTC. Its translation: CASSLGGTGGYEQYF.

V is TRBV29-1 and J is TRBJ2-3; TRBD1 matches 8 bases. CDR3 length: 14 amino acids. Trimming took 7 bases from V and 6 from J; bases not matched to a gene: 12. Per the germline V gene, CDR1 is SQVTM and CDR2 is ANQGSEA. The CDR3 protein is CSAASGGGYDTQYF. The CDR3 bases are TGCAGCGCCGCTTCAGGGGGCGGATACGATACGCAGTATTTT.